This TCR beta chain was recorded in a study of T-cell reconstitution after alpha-beta-depleted transplantation in children. The TCRbeta library was prepared with unique molecular identifiers. MiXCR was run by TCRdb on the PCR reads, yielding one entry per CDR3 protein. In the table there are some 600,000 distinct CDR3 sequences, 10% to 15% of which are singletons. The table lists this clonotype with a few counts. Its antigen is unknown. Whole-study findings and limits: Newly generated T cells supplied most T-cell counts and diversity one year post-transplant.

Germline V gene data show CDR1 as DFQATT and CDR2 as SNEGSKA (reference sequence). There are 10 residues in the CDR3. V was pared by 3 bases and J by 13 bases, with 9 bases between. The J gene is TRBJ1-4, the V gene TRBV20-1; the D is unclear. Source: PBMCs, mostly from graft donor cells, taken 360 days after TCRalphabeta/CD19-depleted stem cell transplant. The source of this sequence is a male patient aged 10 to 17 who had a stem cell transplant for acute myeloid leukemia, so the T cells may come from the graft donor. The CDR3 spells CSARVGGLFF. Written as DNA, the CDR3 is TGCAGTGCTAGGGTCGGTGGACTGTTTTTT.